Listed below are T cell receptor beta chains from one sample, sequenced in a study of shared clonotypes between healthy human individuals. Assay: immunoSEQ multiplex PCR; the TCRdb copy retains only in-frame clones and omits some. This table has around 510,000 clones, around 96% appearing once. The sequencing input was naive CD4+ T cells sorted from blood. The receptor set was obtained from a woman under 40 in good health. The CDR3 runs from the conserved cysteine through the conserved F or W. The order of the fields is J gene, D gene, V gene, clone size, CDR3 protein, CDR3 DNA. A D gene is named only where the DNA matches it firmly. Clone sizes are given selectively: once, few, many, or a class where the clone is expanded.

TRBJ1-1,TRBD1,TRBV6-6,.,CASRPRLTGMNTEAFF,TGTGCCAGCAGACCGCGGCTGACAGGGATGAACACTGAAGCTTTCTTT
TRBJ1-5,.,TRBV5-1,.,CASSLIATGHNQPQHF,TGCGCCAGCAGCTTGATCGCCACTGGCCACAATCAGCCCCAGCATTTT
TRBJ2-7,TRBD1,TRBV6-1,.,CASSVGQGLTYEQYF,TGTGCCAGCAGTGTAGGACAGGGTTTGACCTACGAGCAGTACTTC
TRBJ2-7,.,TRBV28,.,CASSLLQGGQYF,TGTGCCAGCAGTTTATTACAGGGTGGGCAGTACTTC
TRBJ1-2,.,TRBV19,.,CASSIDPQNYGYTF,TGTGCCAGTAGTATAGATCCCCAGAACTATGGCTACACCTTC
TRBJ2-6,.,TRBV9,.,CASTEAGNSGANVLTF,TGTGCCAGCACCGAAGCAGGAAACTCTGGGGCCAACGTCCTGACTTTC
TRBJ1-6,TRBD1,TRBV7-9,.,CASSLALDRGLYNSPLHF,TGTGCCAGCAGCTTAGCGCTGGACAGGGGTCTTTATAATTCACCCCTCCACTTT
TRBJ2-1,TRBD1,TRBV19,.,CASSIRGRGTGDDEQFF,TGTGCCAGTAGTATACGCGGAAGGGGGACAGGGGACGATGAGCAGTTCTTC
TRBJ2-1,TRBD2,TRBV10-3,once,CAIRVAGSPYNEQFF,TGTGCCATCAGAGTAGCGGGCTCACCCTACAATGAGCAGTTCTTC
TRBJ2-7,.,TRBV19,.,CASSIQAKVYEQYF,TGTGCCAGTAGTATCCAGGCGAAGGTCTACGAGCAGTACTTC
TRBJ2-3,TRBD1,TRBV9,.,CASSVVGQPTDTQYF,TGTGCCAGCAGCGTAGTGGGACAGCCCACAGATACGCAGTATTTT
TRBJ2-7,.,TRBV29-1,once,CSVAVVGGSYEQYF,TGCAGCGTTGCGGTGGTGGGAGGCTCCTACGAGCAGTACTTC
TRBJ2-7,.,TRBV28,.,CASNRLRGYEQYF,TGTGCCAGCAACCGCCTCCGGGGTTACGAGCAGTACTTC
TRBJ1-1,.,TRBV10-1,.,CASSDRAGGTEAFF,TGCGCCAGCAGTGATCGCGCTGGGGGCACTGAAGCTTTCTTT
TRBJ2-5,TRBD1,TRBV7-2,.,CASSRQGTLQETQYF,TGTGCCAGCAGTCGACAGGGGACGTTACAAGAGACCCAGTACTTC
TRBJ2-7,TRBD1,TRBV2,once,CASNRDRGPYEQYF,TGTGCCAGCAACCGGGACAGGGGGCCCTACGAGCAGTACTTC
TRBJ1-1,.,TRBV9,.,CASSILGGTEAFF,TGTGCCAGCAGCATCCTCGGGGGCACTGAAGCTTTCTTT
TRBJ1-5,TRBD1,TRBV28,.,CASSPQGALGQPQHF,TGTGCCAGCAGTCCACAGGGGGCGCTGGGTCAGCCCCAGCATTTT
TRBJ1-1,.,TRBV7-9,.,CASSPGQTNTEAFF,TGTGCCAGCAGCCCTGGACAGACCAACACTGAAGCTTTCTTT
TRBJ2-1,.,TRBV28,.,CAPYEDAGKQFF,TGTGCCCCCTACGAAGACGCCGGGAAGCAGTTCTTC
TRBJ2-2,.,TRBV7-9,.,CASGSAGLNTGELFF,TGTGCCAGCGGGTCGGCAGGCTTGAACACCGGGGAGCTGTTTTTT
TRBJ1-1,.,TRBV21-1,.,CASSKAGVNTEAFF,TGTGCCAGCAGCAAAGCAGGAGTCAACACTGAAGCTTTCTTT
TRBJ2-7,.,TRBV7-8,.,CASSFQGEQYF,TGTGCCAGCAGCTTCCAGGGGGAGCAGTACTTC
TRBJ2-7,.,TRBV5-4,.,CASSTPGGGNLAEQYF,TGTGCCAGCAGCACCCCAGGGGGGGGGAATCTTGCCGAGCAGTACTTC
TRBJ2-5,TRBD2,TRBV6-1,.,CASSVASGTLGETQYF,TGTGCCAGCAGTGTTGCTAGCGGGACTCTTGGGGAGACCCAGTACTTC
TRBJ2-5,TRBD1,TRBV2,.,CASSVYRQGETQYF,TGTGCCAGCAGTGTCTATAGACAGGGAGAGACCCAGTACTTC
TRBJ1-1,.,TRBV6-1,.,CASSVNGLAFF,TGTGCCAGCAGTGTTAATGGGCTTGCTTTCTTT
TRBJ1-3,.,TRBV11-2,.,CASSSVRGGNTIYF,TGTGCCAGCAGCTCCGTTCGTGGTGGAAACACCATATATTTT
TRBJ1-6,.,TRBV6-6,.,CASSNLGGDSPLHF,TGTGCCAGCAGTAACCTGGGTGGGGATTCACCCCTCCACTTT
TRBJ1-1,.,TRBV5-1,.,CASRSGTFYTEAFF,TGCGCCAGCAGGTCCGGGACATTCTACACTGAAGCTTTCTTT
TRBJ1-2,.,TRBV5-1,few,CATSTGTYGYTF,TGCGCCACCTCAACAGGGACCTATGGCTACACCTTC
TRBJ2-7,.,TRBV15,.,CATSRVDSEEQYF,TGTGCCACCAGCAGAGTTGACAGCGAAGAGCAGTACTTC
TRBJ1-1,.,TRBV23-1,.,CATPGEGDTEAFF,TGCGCCACCCCTGGGGAGGGGGACACTGAAGCTTTCTTT
TRBJ2-7,TRBD1,TRBV7-7,once,CASSQRTGGEQYF,TGTGCCAGCAGCCAGCGGACAGGGGGCGAGCAGTACTTC
TRBJ2-2,TRBD2,TRBV9,.,CASSVSGGPTGELFF,TGTGCCAGCAGCGTTAGCGGGGGACCCACCGGGGAGCTGTTTTTT
TRBJ1-1,.,TRBV7-2,.,CASSSEGRREAFF,TGTGCCAGCAGCTCCGAGGGGCGTAGGGAAGCTTTCTTT
TRBJ2-2,.,TRBV19,.,CASRPHTGELFF,TGTGCCAGTAGGCCCCACACCGGGGAGCTGTTTTTT
TRBJ2-1,TRBD1,TRBV5-1,.,CASSHGDSYNEQFF,TGCGCCAGCAGCCATGGGGACAGCTACAATGAGCAGTTCTTC
TRBJ2-7,TRBD1,TRBV27,once,CASSLYRGAYEQYF,TGTGCCAGCAGTTTATACAGGGGCGCCTACGAGCAGTACTTC
TRBJ2-1,.,TRBV5-1,.,CASSWDSLDEQFF,TGCGCCAGCAGCTGGGACTCCTTGGATGAGCAGTTCTTC
TRBJ2-7,TRBD2,TRBV5-1,.,CASTGLAGGEQYF,TGCGCCAGTACCGGACTAGCGGGGGGTGAGCAGTACTTC
TRBJ2-7,TRBD2,TRBV5-1,.,CASSARLAGDSYEQYF,TGCGCCAGCAGCGCGAGACTAGCGGGAGATTCCTACGAGCAGTACTTC
TRBJ2-7,.,TRBV5-5,.,CASSLGLGNYEQYF,TGTGCCAGCAGCTTGGGACTGGGGAACTACGAGCAGTACTTC
TRBJ2-7,TRBD1,TRBV28,.,CASSLGGTGNTEQYF,TGTGCCAGCAGTTTGGGGGGGACAGGGAATACCGAGCAGTACTTC
TRBJ2-2,.,TRBV2,once,CASSEAQGSTGELFF,TGTGCCAGCAGTGAAGCTCAGGGTTCCACCGGGGAGCTGTTTTTT
TRBJ2-2,.,TRBV19,.,CASSETVATDVPGELFF,TGTGCCAGTAGTGAGACGGTTGCGACAGACGTACCCGGGGAGCTGTTTTTT
TRBJ2-1,TRBD2,TRBV19,.,CASSLAGTSGFYEQFF,TGTGCCAGTAGTTTGGCCGGGACTAGCGGGTTCTATGAGCAGTTCTTC
TRBJ2-7,.,TRBV21-1,.,CASKRATYEQYF,TGTGCCAGCAAAAGGGCTACCTACGAGCAGTACTTC
TRBJ2-7,.,TRBV5-6,.,CASSPWDWAGAYEQYF,TGTGCCAGCAGTCCATGGGACTGGGCTGGGGCCTACGAGCAGTACTTC
TRBJ2-1,.,TRBV30,.,CAWRSFQSFEQFF,TGTGCCTGGAGATCGTTCCAGAGTTTTGAGCAGTTCTTC
TRBJ2-3,TRBD1,TRBV9,.,CASSPGTGPRGDTQYF,TGTGCCAGCAGCCCCGGGACAGGACCCAGGGGAGATACGCAGTATTTT
TRBJ1-3,.,TRBV28,.,CASRGASEVPGNTIYF,TGTGCCAGCAGGGGGGCCTCGGAAGTACCTGGAAACACCATATATTTT
TRBJ2-7,.,TRBV20-1,.,CSAATRDEQYF,TGCAGTGCTGCTACCAGGGACGAGCAGTACTTC
TRBJ1-1,.,TRBV10-3,.,CAISYGQTSGAFF,TGTGCCATCAGCTACGGACAGACTAGCGGGGCTTTCTTT
TRBJ1-4,.,TRBV28,.,CASRGPPTNEKLFF,TGTGCCAGCAGGGGACCTCCAACTAATGAAAAACTGTTTTTT
TRBJ2-7,.,TRBV5-1,.,CASSLYSSYEQYF,TGCGCCAGCAGCTTGTACAGCTCCTACGAGCAGTACTTC
TRBJ1-2,.,TRBV5-6,.,CASSLKGPYGYTF,TGTGCCAGCAGCTTAAAGGGCCCCTATGGCTACACCTTC
TRBJ1-1,.,TRBV19,.,CASRSMNTEAFF,TGTGCCAGTAGATCTATGAACACTGAAGCTTTCTTT
TRBJ2-3,.,TRBV20-1,.,CSAPQGGTQYF,TGCAGTGCCCCTCAGGGTGGTACGCAGTATTTT